Sequencing of this TCR beta chain was carried out in a study of cytomegalovirus exposure and HLA in healthy donors. For the study at large: HLA-typed donors were the source of 90 million or so unique TCRs, which an early data release held.

Concerning this clone: Its cognate antigen is unknown.

Primers for the PCR totalled 60 Vbeta and 13 Jbeta. Measured with immunoSEQ multiplex PCR; TCRdb has only the in-frame clones, and not every one. The sample shows under 250,000 clones, 82% of them seen only once. CDR3 length: 17 amino acids. From germline, CDR1 is SGHTA and CDR2 FQGTGA. J was trimmed by 3 bases and V by 5 bases; bases with no gene match: 6. Study-level results: For most TCR sequences rarity was the rule, although some public TCRs occurred in many donors. The study designated over 150 TCR beta chains cytomegalovirus-associated.

V is TRBV7-3 and J is TRBJ2-1; 14 nucleotides agree with TRBD2. Sequenced input: PBMCs. This clonotype was sampled from a man aged 40-55 years in good health and CMV-seropositive. CDR3 sequence reads: CASSPGTSGSVYNEQFF. The CDR3, as DNA: TGTGCCAGCAGCCCAGGGACTAGCGGGAGTGTCTACAATGAGCAGTTCTTC.